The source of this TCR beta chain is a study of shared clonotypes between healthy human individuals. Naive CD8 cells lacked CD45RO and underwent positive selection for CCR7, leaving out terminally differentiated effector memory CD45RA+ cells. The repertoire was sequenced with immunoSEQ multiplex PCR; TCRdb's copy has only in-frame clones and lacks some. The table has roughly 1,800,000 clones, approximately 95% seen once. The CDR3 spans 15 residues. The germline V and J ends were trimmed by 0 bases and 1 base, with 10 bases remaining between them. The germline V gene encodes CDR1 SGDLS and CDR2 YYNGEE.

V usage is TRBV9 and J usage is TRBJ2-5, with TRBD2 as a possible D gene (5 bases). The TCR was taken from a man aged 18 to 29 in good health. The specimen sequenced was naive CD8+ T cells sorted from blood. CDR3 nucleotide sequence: TGTGCCAGCAGCGTAGAGGCGACTACCCAAGAGACCCAGTACTTC. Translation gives CASSVEATTQETQYF.